Shown below are 24 T cell receptor beta chains from a single sample sequenced in a study of tumor and adjacent non-tumor tissue in lung cancer. TCRbeta libraries were built with three rounds of nested PCR, modified from ARM-PCR. In TCRdb, the multiplex PCR reads were re-called with MiXCR into one record per CDR3 protein. The table records roughly 49,000 distinct CDR3 sequences, 74% of them present only once. RNA was extracted from bulk tissue without any cell sorting. More than 3 cm separated this lung sample from the edge of the tumor. Sequencing used distant non-tumor lung tissue. These TCRs come from an older woman with non-small cell lung cancer.

The gene calls are TRBV11-1 and TRBJ2-1; D possibly corresponds to TRBD2 (5 bases). There are 17 residues in the CDR3. V was cut by 6 bases and J by 7 bases, with 25 bases left in between. The germline CDR1 and CDR2 sequences are SGHAT and FQDESV (reference sequence). CDR3 protein: CASSRGFAASSFNEQFF. The CDR3 nucleotides are TGTGCCAGCAGTCGGGGTTTCGCGGCGAGCTCCTTTAATGAGCAGTTCTTC.

This clonotype showed up just a few times. The chain couples TRBV6-2 or TRBV6-3 to TRBJ1-2; no reliable D call. The CDR3 spans 18 residues. The V and J ends lost 1 base and 4 bases respectively, with 22 bases between them. Germline assignment: CDR1 MNHEY and CDR2 SVGEGT. Here the CDR3 DNA reads TGTGCCAGCAGTTACTACACTCCCCGGGATGGAAGTTCCTATGGCTACACCTTC. As protein: CASSYYTPRDGSSYGYTF.

With regard to this clonotype: A read error may explain this, as a much larger clone is one base away. The rearrangement joins TRBV20-1 to TRBJ1-1; no firm D call. This CDR3 has 13 amino acids. Trimming pared 5 bases from V and 3 bases from J, leaving 13 bases between. The germline V gene has CDR1 DFQATT and CDR2 SNEGSKA (reference sequence). The CDR3, as DNA: TGCAGTGCTCCACTGGGCGCGGACACTGAAGCTTTCTTT. It specifies CSAPLGADTEAFF.

This clonotype is termed medium-sized (0.01 to 0.1%). The rearrangement links TRBV6-1 to TRBJ2-6; D might be TRBD1 (6 bases). From germline, CDR1 is MNHNS and CDR2 SASEGT. The V end was cut by 4 bases, the J end by 0 bases, with 19 bases between. The CDR3 has 19 residues. The CDR3 DNA is TGTGCCAGCAGTGGCCCGGACAGTGCCATATTCTCTGGGGCCAACGTCCTGACTTTC. This codes for CASSGPDSAIFSGANVLTF.

As concerns this clonotype: It may be a read error: a sequence one base away is much more abundant. The rearrangement uses TRBV10-3 and TRBJ1-1; a possible D gene is TRBD1 (6 bases). Germline V gene data show CDR1 as ENHRY and CDR2 as SYGVKD. The V end was cut by 6 bases, the J end by 1 base, with 15 bases between. CDR3 size: 15 residues. In nucleotides, the CDR3 is TGTGCCATCAGCGGAGATGACAGGAGGAACACTGAAGCTTTCTTT. Translating it yields CAISGDDRRNTEAFF.

Details on this clonotype: In this CDR3 the conserved last residue, phenylalanine or tryptophan, is missing, so a read error is likely. The rearrangement links TRBV6-5 to TRBJ2-6, with D tentatively TRBD1 (7 bases). This CDR3 region has 19 residues. Germline lookup yields CDR1 MNHEY and CDR2 SVGAGI. The CDR3: CAGSYGAGQYYSGANVLTI. CDR3 DNA: TGTGCCGGCAGTTATGGTGCGGGACAGTATTACTCTGGGGCTAACGTCCTGACTATC.

The V gene is TRBV25-1, the J gene TRBJ2-5; 7 nucleotides agree with TRBD2. The CDR3 extends over 15 amino acids. Germline lookup yields CDR1 MGHDK and CDR2 SYGVNS. J gave up 7 bases and V 5 bases, and 13 bases lay outside the gene matches. CDR3 residues: CASSSSGELAWTQYF. The CDR3 DNA sequence: TGTGCCAGCAGTTCAAGCGGGGAATTAGCCTGGACCCAGTACTTC.

A word on this clonotype: This clone may be a read error of a much larger clone one base away. Without the conserved terminal phenylalanine or tryptophan, this CDR3 likely stems from a read error. The J gene is TRBJ2-1, the V gene TRBV28; 8 nucleotides align to TRBD2. This CDR3 contains 16 residues. J lost 6 bases, V lost 6 bases, and 13 bases had no gene match. Per the germline V gene, CDR1 is MDHEN and CDR2 is SYDVKM. The DNA of the CDR3 is TGTGCCAGCAGCCCCGTAGCGGGACGGGCGGGCAATGAGCAGTTCCTC. This codes for CASSPVAGRAGNEQFL.

The chain links TRBV30 to TRBJ2-3; TRBD2 matches at 9 bases. J lost 11 bases, V lost 4 bases, and 13 bases had no gene match. The CDR3 is 14 residues long. The germline V gene encodes CDR1 GTSNPN and CDR2 SVGIG (reference sequence). This chain's CDR3 is CAWTSGTNTDVQYF. The CDR3 DNA reads TGTGCCTGGACTAGCGGGACCAACACGGATGTGCAGTATTTT.

This clonotype was detected only once. A much more abundant neighbour one base away suggests this may be a read error. This sequence joins TRBV7-9 and TRBJ2-1; 9 bases align to TRBD2. Germline loops: CDR1 SEHNR, CDR2 FQNEAQ (reference sequence). CDR3 length: 13 amino acids. The CDR3 region has the DNA TGTGCCACCAGCTCCAGGACTAGCGTCGAGCAGTTCTTC. Amino acids: CATSSRTSVEQFF.

In its sample, this clonotype is medium-sized. This chain links TRBV11-2 with TRBJ1-4; D not certain. Germline CDR1 reads SGHAT; CDR2 reads FQNNGV. The CDR3 totals 13 residues. The germline V and J ends were trimmed by 6 bases and 7 bases, with 12 bases remaining between them. DNA for the CDR3: TGTGCCAGCAGGCGGCGGGGAGCTGAAAAACTGTTTTTT. Translated, it gives CASRRRGAEKLFF.

With regard to this clonotype: The junction shows a germline mismatch at one end, possibly a read error. V and J are TRBV10-3 and TRBJ1-3, with a tentative D call TRBD1 (5 bases). CDR1 ENHRY and CDR2 SYGVKD come from the germline V gene. The CDR3 runs to 15 residues. CDR3 protein: CAINPGLDAGNTIYF. The CDR3 coding sequence is TGTGCCATCAACCCAGGGTTGGATGCTGGAAACACCATATATTTC.

As concerns this clonotype: The CDR3 ends on some other residue instead of the conserved phenylalanine or tryptophan, so this is likely a read error. This sequence joins TRBV11-2 and TRBJ2-7; the match to TRBD1 covers 7 bases. The CDR3 extends over 15 amino acids. Trimming cost V 4 bases and J 5 bases; bases outside gene matches: 11. Per the germline V gene, CDR1 is SGHAT and CDR2 is FQNNGV. The CDR3 region is CASSSGTGAFNEQYL. The CDR3 DNA sequence: TGTGCCAGCAGCTCGGGAACAGGGGCCTTTAACGAGCAGTACCTC.

In regard to this clonotype: As the CDR3 is not closed by the conserved phenylalanine or tryptophan, this likely results from a read error. The DNA is omitted, as the CDR3 cannot be located on it reliably, and the CDR3 follows TCRdb's listing. The chain combines TRBV12-3 or TRBV12-4 with TRBJ1-1; the table's D call, TRBD1, was not checked against the DNA. Counting both end residues, the CDR3 totals 14 amino acids. CDR3 sequence: CASGIGGQNTEALS.

A remark on this clonotype: Being one base from a much bigger clone, this may be a read error. The conserved phenylalanine or tryptophan normally closing the CDR3 is absent here, so this likely arose from a read error. The chain combines TRBV28 with TRBJ2-7; weak D call: TRBD1 (6 bases). This CDR3 contains 14 residues. Trimming left V 10 bases short and J 2 bases short, with 18 bases between. Germline V gene sequence: CDR1 MDHEN, CDR2 SYDVKM. The CDR3 coding sequence is TGTGCCACGCTCCCAGGGCAGGGGACCTACGAGCAGTACCTC. Protein: CATLPGQGTYEQYL.

This sequence joins TRBV29-1 and TRBJ2-3; D is possibly TRBD2 (5 bases). Germline assignment: CDR1 SQVTM and CDR2 ANQGSEA. This CDR3 has 12 residues. V lost 6 bases and J lost 6, with 13 bases in between. CDR3 nucleotide sequence: TGCAGCGTGACTACGTCGACTGATACGCAGTATTTT. Protein: CSVTTSTDTQYF.

As to this clonotype: The missing conserved phenylalanine or tryptophan at the end of this CDR3 makes a read error likely. This chain links TRBV28 with TRBJ2-2; tentatively, D is TRBD1 or TRBD2 (6 bases each). Per germline, CDR1 MDHEN and CDR2 SYDVKM. V was cut by 7 bases and J by 3 bases, with 15 bases left in between. The CDR3 sequence is 15 residues long. CDR3 coding DNA: TGTGCCAGCATTAAGGGGGGAGCGGACACCGGGGAGCTGTTTTAT. This encodes CASIKGGADTGELFY.

As for this clonotype: This is likely a read error, given that the CDR3 carries no conserved phenylalanine or tryptophan at its end. The V call is TRBV20-1, the J call TRBJ1-2, with D unclear. CDR3 length: 11 residues. Germline lookup yields CDR1 DFQATT and CDR2 SNEGSKA (reference sequence). V lost 2 bases to trimming and J lost 8 bases, with 9 bases between them. DNA for the CDR3: TGCAGTGCTAGAACCAGCAGAGGCTACACCTTA. Residues: CSARTSRGYTL.

With regard to this clonotype: The junction departs from germline at one end; a sequencing error may be responsible. This chain uses TRBV29-1 with TRBJ2-5; D is uncertain. The CDR3 runs to 12 residues. CDR1 and CDR2 from the germline V gene are SQVTM and ANQGSEA. CDR3: CGVEELEETQYF. Written as DNA, the CDR3 is TGCGGCGTCGAAGAATTGGAGGAGACCCAGTACTTC.

In its sample, this clonotype was seen many times. The rearrangement joins TRBV12-5 to TRBJ1-6; D uncertain. The CDR3 is 14 residues long. V lost 2 bases, J lost 6 bases, and 8 bases lay in between. Germline CDR1 reads LGHNT; CDR2 reads FRNRAP. The chain's CDR3 is CASGLSSGNSPLHF. The CDR3 DNA reads as TGTGCTAGTGGTTTGTCGTCCGGTAATTCACCCCTCCACTTT.

Worth noting for this clonotype: One junction end does not reproduce the germline sequence, and a read error may be involved. The chain carries TRBV6-1 and TRBJ2-7; 7 nucleotides align to TRBD1. This CDR3 has 16 amino acids. Germline assignment: CDR1 MNHNS and CDR2 SASEGT. CDR3 DNA sequence: TGTGGCAGCAGCGAACAGGGGAACGTCCTTTCCTACGAGCAATACTTC. This gives the protein CGSSEQGNVLSYEQYF.

This clonotype showed up just a few times. Mismatch with germline at one junction end may stem from a read error. The J gene is TRBJ2-5, the V gene TRBV4-2; 7 bases map to TRBD2. CDR1 is LGHNA and CDR2 is YNFKEQ in the germline V gene. The CDR3 covers 16 residues. This chain's CDR3 is CASSQTQTSTQETQYF. The CDR3 DNA reads TGTGCCAGCAGCCAAACCCAGACTAGCACTCAAGAGACCCAATACTTC.

This clonotype is labeled as medium-sized. J is TRBJ2-3 and V is TRBV6-2 or TRBV6-3, with TRBD1 identical over 7 bases. Germline V gives CDR1 MNHEY, CDR2 SVGEGT. The V and J ends lost 7 bases and 3 bases, in that order; junction bases with no gene match: 7. The CDR3 is made up of 14 amino acids. CDR3 residues: CASKRTGPTDTQYF. The CDR3 DNA reads TGTGCCAGCAAGCGGACAGGTCCTACAGATACGCAGTATTTT.

The J gene is TRBJ1-6, the V gene TRBV30, with 7 positions matching TRBD1. Trimming cost V 8 bases and J 13 bases; bases outside gene matches: 14. This CDR3 has 13 residues. CDR1 and CDR2 (germline): GTSNPN, SVGIG (reference sequence). The CDR3 DNA follows: TGTGCCCGTCAGGGGGATGCTCACTCGCCCCTCCACTTT. It translates to CARQGDAHSPLHF.